This is a list of T cell receptor beta chains from one sample in a study of blood T cells in healthy people across ages. TCRdb passed the 5' RACE reads through MiXCR, listing each CDR3 protein once. The sample carries 540,000 or so distinct CDR3 sequences, 45% to 55% recorded once. The sequenced sample was blood. These receptors all come from an elderly man in good health. CDR3s include the opening cysteine and the closing phenylalanine or tryptophan. A D gene is named only where the DNA matches it firmly. Size is omitted from some rows. Given values are once, few, many or a class for expanded clones.

v_call	d_call	j_call	clone_size	cdr3_nt	cdr3_aa
TRBV6-6	.	TRBJ1-3	.	TGTGCCAGCAGTTACGATGGGATCCCTGGAAACACCATATATTTT	CASSYDGIPGNTIYF
TRBV6-6	.	TRBJ2-7	many	TGTGCCAGCAGTTACTCTATCGGGCATTACGAGCAGTACTTC	CASSYSIGHYEQYF
TRBV6-5	.	TRBJ2-2	.	TGTGCCAGCAGTCCCTGGGAAGGGGTTGACACCGGGGAGCTGTTTTTT	CASSPWEGVDTGELFF
TRBV24-1	TRBD1	TRBJ1-2	many	TGTGCCACCAGTCCACCGGACAGGAACTATGGCTACACCTTC	CATSPPDRNYGYTF
TRBV12-3/TRBV12-4	.	TRBJ1-1	.	TGTGCCAGCAGTAAGGCGGTAGGGAGCATGAACACTGAAGCTTTCTTT	CASSKAVGSMNTEAFF
TRBV9	TRBD1	TRBJ2-1	.	TGTGCCAGCAGCCCACAGGGGACGGTGTCCTACAATGAGCAGTTCTTC	CASSPQGTVSYNEQFF
TRBV20-1	.	TRBJ2-3	.	TGCAGTGCGAACCGGGGACTTCCTAGCACAGATACGCAGTATTTT	CSANRGLPSTDTQYF
TRBV2	.	TRBJ1-2	.	TGTGCCAGCAGAGGACGGACCGGAGGCTACACCTTC	CASRGRTGGYTF
TRBV3-1	.	TRBJ1-5	.	TGTGCCAGCAGCCAGAGAACCGGACCGTTTGCGGCCCAGCATTTT	CASSQRTGPFAAQHF
TRBV20-1	TRBD2	TRBJ2-3	.	TGCAGTGCTAGAGTGGGGGGAGGGGATACGCAGTATTTT	CSARVGGGDTQYF
TRBV9	TRBD2	TRBJ2-6	once	TGTGCCAGCAGCCCCCTGGGAGGGACTGGGGCCAACGTCCTGACTTTC	CASSPLGGTGANVLTF
TRBV6-5	.	TRBJ2-5	.	TGTGCCAGCGGGGCCTTCGGGACACAGTTCCAAGAGACCCAGTACTTC	CASGAFGTQFQETQYF
TRBV13	TRBD1	TRBJ2-1	few	TGTGCCAGCAGCACAACAGGGGTTTGGCAGTTCTTC	CASSTTGVWQFF
TRBV7-2	.	TRBJ2-1	.	TGTGTCAGCAGCCGAGATTACAATGAGCAGTTCTTC	CVSSRDYNEQFF
TRBV10-3	.	TRBJ1-2	few	TGTGCCATCAGTGAGTCGGGACGGAATGGCTACACCTTC	CAISESGRNGYTF
TRBV7-9	.	TRBJ2-3	.	TGTGCCAGCCGACGTAGGGTTAACACAGATACGCAGTATTTT	CASRRRVNTDTQYF
TRBV20-1	TRBD2	TRBJ2-7	.	TGCAGTGCTAGAGGTCGGGGAGGGAGCTCCTACGAGCAGTACTTC	CSARGRGGSSYEQYF
TRBV6-5	TRBD2	TRBJ2-1	.	TGTGCCAGCAGCCACCAGGGAGCGGGGGTTTTCGATGAGCAGTTCTTC	CASSHQGAGVFDEQFF
TRBV28	TRBD1	TRBJ2-1	.	TGTGCCAGTCCCCCTCGCCCGGGACAGACGCACAATGAGCAGTTCTTC	CASPPRPGQTHNEQFF
TRBV20-1	TRBD2	TRBJ2-7	.	TGCAGTGCTAGCTCTCCAGCGGGAGGCTACGAGCAGTACTTC	CSASSPAGGYEQYF
TRBV20-1	TRBD2	TRBJ2-1	few	TGCAGTGCTAGTGGGGTAGCGGGGGGTAATGAGCAGTTCTTC	CSASGVAGGNEQFF
TRBV20-1	.	TRBJ2-1	.	TGCAGTGCTAGTGTGGCGGACAATGAGCAGTTCTTC	CSASVADNEQFF
TRBV29-1	TRBD1	TRBJ2-7	few	TGCAGCGTTGCAGCGGACAGGGGGTACGGCGAGCAGTACTTC	CSVAADRGYGEQYF
TRBV20-1	.	TRBJ2-2	few	TGCAGTGCTAGAGATCGTAGGGGGGGGAACACCGGGGAGCTGTTTTTT	CSARDRRGGNTGELFF
TRBV20-1	.	TRBJ2-5	few	TGCAGTGCTAGCGCTCCGGTGGAGGTTTGGGAGCAGTACTTC	CSASAPVEVWEQYF
TRBV5-1	TRBD2	TRBJ2-3	few	TGCGCCAGCAGCCGGGGGACTACGAGGGAAGATACGCAGTATTTT	CASSRGTTREDTQYF
TRBV6-5	TRBD2	TRBJ2-3	.	TGTGCCAGCAGCCTACGCGGGGGGGCAGTGGCAGATACGCAGTATTTT	CASSLRGGAVADTQYF
TRBV6-5	.	TRBJ2-7	many	TGTGCCAGCAGTTACTGGGGGGGGGCCTCCTACGAGCAGTACTTC	CASSYWGGASYEQYF
TRBV5-1	.	TRBJ2-3	.	TGCGCCAGCAGCTTGGAGGGCAGAACTAGCACAGATACGCAGTATTTT	CASSLEGRTSTDTQYF
TRBV27	.	TRBJ2-6	few	TGTGCCAGCAGTTTATACCTTTCACGGTCTGGGGCCAACGTCCTGACTTTC	CASSLYLSRSGANVLTF
TRBV9	.	TRBJ2-1	many	TGTGCCAGCAGCGTAGCTGAAGGGGCTGCGGGAAATGAGCAGTTCTTC	CASSVAEGAAGNEQFF
TRBV7-2	.	TRBJ2-1	.	TGTGCCAGCAGCTTATACAGGGACTACAATGAGCAGTTCTTC	CASSLYRDYNEQFF
TRBV28	TRBD2	TRBJ2-7	.	TGTGCCAGCAGTCTACCCGGGACTAGCGTGGAGCAGTACTTC	CASSLPGTSVEQYF
TRBV15	.	TRBJ2-1	few	TGTGCCACCAGCAAGCGGTTCGGGGAGGCAAATGAGCAGTTCTTC	CATSKRFGEANEQFF
TRBV4-1	.	TRBJ2-7	.	TGCGCCAGCAGCCAAAGCATGGCGGGCATGTACGAGCAGTACTTC	CASSQSMAGMYEQYF
TRBV7-9	TRBD1	TRBJ2-6	.	TGTGCCAGCAGCCCAGGGACAGGGAGAGGCTCTGGGGCCAACGTCCTGACTTTC	CASSPGTGRGSGANVLTF
TRBV6-1	.	TRBJ2-2	.	TGTGCCAGCAGGGTTAGCCAGAACACCGGGGAGCTGTTTTTT	CASRVSQNTGELFF
TRBV20-1	TRBD2	TRBJ2-7	.	TGCAGTGCTTGGCGGGAGGACTCCTACAATGAGCAGTACTTC	CSAWREDSYNEQYF
TRBV20-1	TRBD2	TRBJ2-3	.	TGCAGTGCGCCTGGACTAGCGGGAGGGGCCACAGATACGCAGTATTTT	CSAPGLAGGATDTQYF
TRBV14	.	TRBJ2-7	.	TGTGCCAGCAGCCAAGATTACGGGTACGAGCAGTACTTC	CASSQDYGYEQYF
TRBV6-5	TRBD2	TRBJ2-7	few	TGTGCCAGCAGCCGCGGGACTAGCGGGGGCGAGCAGTACTTC	CASSRGTSGGEQYF